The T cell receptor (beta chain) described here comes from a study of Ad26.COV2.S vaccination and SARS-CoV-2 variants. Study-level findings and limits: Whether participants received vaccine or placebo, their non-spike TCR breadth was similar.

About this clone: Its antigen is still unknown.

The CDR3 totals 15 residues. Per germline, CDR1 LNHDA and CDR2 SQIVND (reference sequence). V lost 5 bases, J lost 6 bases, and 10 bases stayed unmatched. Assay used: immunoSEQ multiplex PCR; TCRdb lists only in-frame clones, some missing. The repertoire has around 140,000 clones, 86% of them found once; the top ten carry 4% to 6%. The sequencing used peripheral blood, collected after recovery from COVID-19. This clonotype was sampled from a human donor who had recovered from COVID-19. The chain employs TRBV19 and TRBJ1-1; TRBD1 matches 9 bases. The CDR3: CASSPENRGPPEAFF. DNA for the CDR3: TGTGCCAGTAGTCCTGAAAACAGGGGGCCTCCTGAAGCTTTCTTT.